The clone carrying this TCR beta chain was counted ten times or more. Its target is not known. These data are taken from a study of neurological immune-mediated disorders. General study points: The absence of shared CDR3 amino acid sequences among expanded clones across subjects suggests private repertoires in all groups.

The unsorted libraries were produced from 2 million PBMCs held at -80 C. Each CDR3 protein gets one entry after TCRdb re-called the 5' RACE reads with MiXCR. The sample includes approximately 68,000 distinct CDR3 sequences, approximately 5% seen only once; the top ten take roughly 2%. This CDR3 region has 14 residues. V lost 4 bases and J lost 12; bases outside the gene matches: 7. Germline CDR1 is SGHRS and CDR2 is YFSETQ. The clonotype was recovered from a woman in her 70s with multiple sclerosis. The genes are TRBV5-1 and TRBJ1-6; 10 bases fit TRBD1. Source material: PBMCs. The CDR3 sequence: CASSPGTGAGPLHF. The CDR3 coding sequence is TGCGCCAGCAGCCCCGGGACAGGGGCAGGACCCCTCCACTTT.